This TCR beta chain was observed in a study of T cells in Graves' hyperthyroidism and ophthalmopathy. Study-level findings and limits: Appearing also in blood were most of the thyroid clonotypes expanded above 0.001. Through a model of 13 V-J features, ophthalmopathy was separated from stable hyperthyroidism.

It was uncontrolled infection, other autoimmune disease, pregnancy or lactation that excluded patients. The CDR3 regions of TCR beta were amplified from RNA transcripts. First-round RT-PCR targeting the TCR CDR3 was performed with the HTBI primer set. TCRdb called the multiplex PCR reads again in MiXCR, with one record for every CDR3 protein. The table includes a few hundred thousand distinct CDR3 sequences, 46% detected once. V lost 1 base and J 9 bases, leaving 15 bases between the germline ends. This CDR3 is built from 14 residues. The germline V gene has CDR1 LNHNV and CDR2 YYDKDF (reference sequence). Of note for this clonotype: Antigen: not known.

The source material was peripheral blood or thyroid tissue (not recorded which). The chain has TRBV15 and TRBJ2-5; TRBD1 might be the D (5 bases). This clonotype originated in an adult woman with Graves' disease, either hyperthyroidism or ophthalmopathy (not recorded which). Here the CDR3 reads CATSRGRVRQPQYF. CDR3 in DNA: TGTGCCACCAGCAGAGGCAGGGTGCGACAGCCCCAGTACTTC.